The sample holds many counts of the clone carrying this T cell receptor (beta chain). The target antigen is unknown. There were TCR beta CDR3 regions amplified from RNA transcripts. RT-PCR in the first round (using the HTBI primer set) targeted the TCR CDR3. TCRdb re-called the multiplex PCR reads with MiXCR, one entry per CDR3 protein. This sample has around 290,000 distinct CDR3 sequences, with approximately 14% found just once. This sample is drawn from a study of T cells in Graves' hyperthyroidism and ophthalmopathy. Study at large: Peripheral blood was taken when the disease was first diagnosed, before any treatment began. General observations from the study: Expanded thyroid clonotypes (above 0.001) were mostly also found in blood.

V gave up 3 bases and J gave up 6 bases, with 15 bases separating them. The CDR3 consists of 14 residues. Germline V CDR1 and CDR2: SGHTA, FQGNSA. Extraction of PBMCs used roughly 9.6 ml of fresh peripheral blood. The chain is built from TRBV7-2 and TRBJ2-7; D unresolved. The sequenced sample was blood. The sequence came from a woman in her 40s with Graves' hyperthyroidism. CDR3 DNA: TGTGCCAGCAGCTTCGGTCAGGCTTCCGGCGAGCAGTACTTC. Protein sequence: CASSFGQASGEQYF.